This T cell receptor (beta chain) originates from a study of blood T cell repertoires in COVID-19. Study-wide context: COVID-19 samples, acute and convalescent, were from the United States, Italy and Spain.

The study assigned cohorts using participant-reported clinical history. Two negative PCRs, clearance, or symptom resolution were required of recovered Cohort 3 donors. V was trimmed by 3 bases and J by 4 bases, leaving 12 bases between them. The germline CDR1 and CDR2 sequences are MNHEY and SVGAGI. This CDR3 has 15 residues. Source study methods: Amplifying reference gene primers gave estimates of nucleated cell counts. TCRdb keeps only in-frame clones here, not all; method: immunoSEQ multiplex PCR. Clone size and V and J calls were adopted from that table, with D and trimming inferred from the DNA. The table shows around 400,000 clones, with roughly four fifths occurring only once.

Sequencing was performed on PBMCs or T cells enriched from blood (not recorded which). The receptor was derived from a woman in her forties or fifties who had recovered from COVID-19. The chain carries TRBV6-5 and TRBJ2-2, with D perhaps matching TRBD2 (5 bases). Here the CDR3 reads CASSYLGGRTGELFF. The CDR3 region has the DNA TGTGCCAGCAGTTATCTGGGCGGGCGCACCGGGGAGCTGTTTTTT.